Sequencing of this T cell receptor (beta chain) was carried out in a study of shared clonotypes between healthy human individuals. Study results and caveats: Larger richness was generally estimated for naive than memory subsets. Non-shared clonotypes displayed generation probabilities falling below those of clonotypes present in all four donors.

V lost 6 bases, J lost 1 base, and 8 bases stayed unmatched. This CDR3 is built from 16 residues. Germline CDR1 is MRHNA and CDR2 is SNTAGT. A word on this clone: Antigen: not known.

For each subset, genomic DNA was distributed in equal portions over several immunoSEQ plates. In the authors' workflow: Filtering differed, since immunoSEQ gave only junction sequences and no quality scores. Clones were read by immunoSEQ multiplex PCR, and TCRdb kept only the in-frame ones, dropping some. D and trimming were read from the DNA, whereas the V and J calls and clone size are those reported in that table. The sample contains roughly 2.6 million clones, over 85% of which appear only once. The rearrangement joins TRBV6-4 to TRBJ2-1, with 8 bases matching TRBD1. This TCR came from a man aged 18 to 29 in good health. Sequencing was performed on naive CD4+ T cells sorted from blood. Subset denoted: CD45RA+ positively selected. Here the CDR3 reads CASRPGQAQSYNEQFF. The CDR3 DNA is TGTGCCAGCAGACCGGGACAGGCACAGTCCTACAATGAGCAGTTCTTC.